This T cell receptor beta chain came from a study of blood T cell repertoires in COVID-19. Assay: immunoSEQ multiplex PCR; the TCRdb copy retains only in-frame clones and omits some. The sample contains tens of thousands of clones, over 75% of which appear only once. The CDR3 is 14 residues long. From germline, CDR1 is MDHEN and CDR2 SYDVKM. Losses at the gene ends were 2 bases for V and 5 bases for J; bases not matched to a gene: 3. This receptor was obtained from a woman of 80 years or more with active COVID-19. The sample consisted of peripheral blood. This chain connects TRBV28 to TRBJ2-7; 10 nucleotides agree with TRBD1. CDR3 loop: CASSLGDRGHEQYV. CDR3 nucleotides: TGTGCCAGCAGTTTAGGGGACAGGGGCCACGAGCAGTACGTC.